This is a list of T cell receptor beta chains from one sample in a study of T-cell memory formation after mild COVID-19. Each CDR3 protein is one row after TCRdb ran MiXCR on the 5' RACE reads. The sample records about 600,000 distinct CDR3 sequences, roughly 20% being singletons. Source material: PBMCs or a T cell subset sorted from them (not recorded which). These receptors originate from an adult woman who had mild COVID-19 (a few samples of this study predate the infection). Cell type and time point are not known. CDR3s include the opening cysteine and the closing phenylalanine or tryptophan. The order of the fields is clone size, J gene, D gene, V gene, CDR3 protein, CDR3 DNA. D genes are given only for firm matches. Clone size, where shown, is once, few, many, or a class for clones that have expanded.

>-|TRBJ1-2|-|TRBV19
CASSIVSGWTNYGYTF
TGTGCCAGTAGTATAGTTTCGGGGTGGACCAACTATGGCTACACCTTC
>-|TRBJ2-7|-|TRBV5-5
CASSPRPRSYEQYF
TGTGCCAGCAGCCCCCGTCCCCGCTCCTACGAGCAGTACTTC
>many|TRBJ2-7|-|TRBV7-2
CASSQQTHSYEQYF
TGTGCCAGCAGCCAACAGACCCATTCCTACGAGCAGTACTTC
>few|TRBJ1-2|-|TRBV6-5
CASSYSGGLYGYTF
TGTGCCAGCAGTTACTCAGGGGGTCTGTATGGCTACACCTTC
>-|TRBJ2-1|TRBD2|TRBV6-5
CASRRGLAGDSGQFF
TGTGCCAGCAGACGCGGACTAGCGGGTGATTCAGGGCAGTTCTTC
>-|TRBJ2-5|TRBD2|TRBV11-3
CASSARTSGSLGVAETQYF
TGTGCCAGCAGCGCTCGGACTAGCGGGAGTCTAGGAGTGGCAGAGACCCAGTACTTC
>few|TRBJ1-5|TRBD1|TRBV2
CASSHTHRGRVGNQPQHF
TGTGCCAGCAGCCACACCCACAGGGGGCGGGTCGGCAATCAGCCCCAGCATTTT
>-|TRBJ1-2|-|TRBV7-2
CASSLVVEANNGYTF
TGTGCCAGCAGCTTAGTTGTGGAAGCCAACAATGGCTACACCTTC
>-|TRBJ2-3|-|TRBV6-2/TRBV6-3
CASSYDDTQYF
TGTGCCAGCAGTTACGATGATACGCAGTATTTT
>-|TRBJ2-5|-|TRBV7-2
CASSPGGPQETQYF
TGTGCCAGCAGCCCGGGGGGCCCCCAAGAGACCCAGTACTTC
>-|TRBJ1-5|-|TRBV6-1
CASSRTGTQDQPQHF
TGTGCCAGCAGTAGAACCGGGACACAGGATCAGCCCCAGCATTTT
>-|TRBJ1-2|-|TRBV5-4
CASRDYRAQGYGYTF
TGTGCCAGCAGGGATTACAGGGCCCAGGGGTATGGCTACACCTTC
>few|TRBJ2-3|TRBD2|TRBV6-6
CASSYSHGEGADTQYF
TGTGCCAGCAGTTACTCACACGGGGAGGGAGCAGATACGCAGTATTTT
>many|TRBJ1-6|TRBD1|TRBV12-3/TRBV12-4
CASRLRGQGDSPLHF
TGTGCCAGCAGACTACGGGGACAGGGGGATTCACCCCTCCACTTT
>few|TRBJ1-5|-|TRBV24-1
CATSDSLTLNQPQHF
TGTGCCACCAGTGATTCCCTAACCTTAAATCAGCCCCAGCATTTT
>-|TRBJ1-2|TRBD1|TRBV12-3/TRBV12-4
CASSLARGRNYGYTF
TGTGCCAGCAGTTTAGCCAGGGGGCGTAACTATGGCTACACCTTC
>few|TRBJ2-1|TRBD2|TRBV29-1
CSPNLLAGGRSSYNEQFF
TGCAGCCCGAACCTCCTAGCGGGGGGGAGAAGCTCCTACAATGAGCAGTTCTTC
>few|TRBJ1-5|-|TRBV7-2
CASSRITGVQPQHF
TGTGCCAGCAGCCGCATAACAGGCGTTCAGCCCCAGCATTTT
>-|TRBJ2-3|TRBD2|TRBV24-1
CATSDGLAYTQYF
TGTGCCACCAGTGACGGACTAGCGTATACGCAGTATTTT
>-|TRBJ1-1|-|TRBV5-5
CASSLTLSLNTEAFF
TGTGCCAGCAGCTTGACTCTCAGCTTGAACACTGAAGCTTTCTTT
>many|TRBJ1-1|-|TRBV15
CATSTYRDFTEAFF
TGTGCCACCAGCACCTACAGGGACTTCACTGAAGCTTTCTTT
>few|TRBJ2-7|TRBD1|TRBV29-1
CSVPGTGLYEQYF
TGCAGCGTCCCAGGGACAGGTCTCTACGAGCAGTACTTC
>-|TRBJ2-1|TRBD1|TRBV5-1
CASTRTGYNEQFF
TGCGCCAGCACCCGGACAGGGTACAATGAGCAGTTCTTC
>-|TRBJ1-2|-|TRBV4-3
CASSLVGLGEYYGYTF
TGCGCCAGCAGCCTCGTGGGGCTAGGAGAGTACTATGGCTACACCTTC
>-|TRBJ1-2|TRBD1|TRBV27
CASRRPRDRDSGYTF
TGTGCCAGCAGGCGCCCCCGGGACAGGGACAGTGGCTACACCTTC
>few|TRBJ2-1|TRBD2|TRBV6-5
CASSRLAGKTYNEQFF
TGTGCCAGCAGCCGACTAGCGGGAAAGACCTACAATGAGCAGTTCTTC
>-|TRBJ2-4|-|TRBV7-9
CASSLATVKTLAKNIQYF
TGTGCCAGCAGCTTGGCGACAGTCAAGACTCTAGCCAAAAACATTCAGTACTTC
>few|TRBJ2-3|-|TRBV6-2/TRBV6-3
CASRISLRDTSFVDTQYF
TGTGCCAGCAGAATAAGTCTCCGGGACACCTCCTTCGTAGATACGCAGTATTTT
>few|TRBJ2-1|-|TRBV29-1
CSVARVRLGEQFF
TGCAGCGTTGCTCGCGTCCGGCTTGGTGAGCAGTTCTTC
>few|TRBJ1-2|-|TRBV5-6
CASSLRFSGRDGYTF
TGTGCCAGCAGCTTGAGGTTCTCGGGGCGTGATGGCTACACCTTC
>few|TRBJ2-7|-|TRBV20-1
CSARVGGSSPTSGEQYF
TGCAGTGCTAGAGTTGGAGGTAGCAGCCCCACCTCCGGCGAGCAGTACTTC
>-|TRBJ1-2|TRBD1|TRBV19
CATTRGSLEYGYTF
TGTGCCACCACCAGGGGGTCCCTCGAGTATGGCTACACCTTC
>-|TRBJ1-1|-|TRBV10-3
CAISLGNTEAFF
TGTGCCATCAGCCTGGGAAACACTGAAGCTTTCTTT
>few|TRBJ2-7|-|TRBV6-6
CASSSQGTTYEQYF
TGTGCCAGCAGTTCTCAGGGGACAACCTACGAGCAGTACTTC
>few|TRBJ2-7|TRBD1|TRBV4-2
CASSQVLGQSSYEQYF
TGTGCCAGCAGCCAAGTTTTGGGACAGAGCTCCTACGAGCAGTACTTC
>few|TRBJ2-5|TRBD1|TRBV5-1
CASSSDGRQGRSQETQYF
TGCGCCAGCAGTTCGGATGGGAGACAGGGTCGGAGCCAAGAGACCCAGTACTTC
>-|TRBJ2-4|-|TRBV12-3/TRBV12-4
CASSSSTIAKNIQYF
TGTGCCAGCAGCTCCTCGACTATAGCCAAAAACATTCAGTACTTC
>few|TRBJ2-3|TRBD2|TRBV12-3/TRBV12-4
CASSASGRGNTQYF
TGTGCCAGCAGCGCTAGCGGGAGGGGAAATACGCAGTATTTT
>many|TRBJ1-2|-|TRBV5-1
CASSLAAGTGRVFTF
TGCGCCAGCAGCTTGGCTGCCGGGACTGGTCGTGTGTTTACCTTC
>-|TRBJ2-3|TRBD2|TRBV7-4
CASRPGGKIDTQYF
TGTGCCAGCAGACCGGGGGGGAAGATAGATACGCAGTATTTT
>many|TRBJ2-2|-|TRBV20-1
CSAKEEAGAITGELFF
TGCAGTGCGAAGGAGGAGGCGGGGGCTATCACCGGGGAGCTGTTTTTT
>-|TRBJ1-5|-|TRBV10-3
CAISADGLSNQPQHF
TGTGCCATCAGTGCGGACGGCCTTAGCAATCAGCCCCAGCATTTT
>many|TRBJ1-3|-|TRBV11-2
CASSPHTTSGNTIYF
TGTGCCAGCAGCCCGCATACAACCTCGGGAAACACCATATATTTT
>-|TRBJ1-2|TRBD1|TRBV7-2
CASSFRQGPYGYTF
TGTGCCAGCAGCTTCCGACAGGGCCCCTATGGCTACACCTTC
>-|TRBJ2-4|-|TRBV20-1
CSAIAYKNIQYF
TGCAGTGCAATCGCCTACAAAAACATTCAGTACTTC
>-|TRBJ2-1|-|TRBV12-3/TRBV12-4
CASSSAEFGYNEQFF
TGTGCCAGCAGTTCTGCGGAGTTCGGGTACAATGAGCAGTTCTTC
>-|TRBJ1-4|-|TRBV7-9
CASSLGAGFEKLFF
TGTGCCAGCAGCTTAGGCGCAGGTTTCGAAAAACTGTTTTTT
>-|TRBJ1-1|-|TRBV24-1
CATSDINTEAFF
TGTGCCACCAGTGACATAAACACTGAAGCTTTCTTT
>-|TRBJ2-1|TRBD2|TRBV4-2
CASSPTSGRLNEQFF
TGTGCCAGCAGCCCGACTAGCGGGAGGCTCAATGAGCAGTTCTTC
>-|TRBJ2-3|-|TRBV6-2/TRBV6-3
CASSYSGGGADTQYF
TGTGCCAGCAGTTACTCAGGGGGCGGGGCAGATACGCAGTATTTT
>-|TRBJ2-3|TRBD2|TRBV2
CASKNRGGGDTQYF
TGTGCCAGCAAGAACCGGGGGGGAGGAGATACGCAGTATTTT